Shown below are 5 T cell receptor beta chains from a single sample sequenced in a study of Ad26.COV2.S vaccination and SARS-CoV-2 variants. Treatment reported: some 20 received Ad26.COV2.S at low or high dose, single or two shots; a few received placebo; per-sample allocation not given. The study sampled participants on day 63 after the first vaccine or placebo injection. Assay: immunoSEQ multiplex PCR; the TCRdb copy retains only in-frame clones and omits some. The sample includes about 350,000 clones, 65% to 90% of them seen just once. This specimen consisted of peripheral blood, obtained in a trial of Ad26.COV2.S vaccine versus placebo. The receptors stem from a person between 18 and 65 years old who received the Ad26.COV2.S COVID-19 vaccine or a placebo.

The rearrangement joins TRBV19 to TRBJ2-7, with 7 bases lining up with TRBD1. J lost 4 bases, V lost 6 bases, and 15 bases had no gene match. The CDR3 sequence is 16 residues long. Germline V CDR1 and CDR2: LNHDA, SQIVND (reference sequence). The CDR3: CASSGDLGTATYEQYF. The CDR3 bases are TGTGCCAGTAGCGGAGACCTCGGGACAGCCACATACGAGCAGTACTTC.

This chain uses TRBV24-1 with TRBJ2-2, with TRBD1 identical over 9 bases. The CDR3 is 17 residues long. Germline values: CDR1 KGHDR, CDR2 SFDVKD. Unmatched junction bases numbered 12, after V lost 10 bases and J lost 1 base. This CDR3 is CATRLGTGQGNTGELFF. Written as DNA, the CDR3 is TGTGCCACAAGATTAGGGACAGGGCAAGGGAACACCGGGGAGCTGTTTTTT.

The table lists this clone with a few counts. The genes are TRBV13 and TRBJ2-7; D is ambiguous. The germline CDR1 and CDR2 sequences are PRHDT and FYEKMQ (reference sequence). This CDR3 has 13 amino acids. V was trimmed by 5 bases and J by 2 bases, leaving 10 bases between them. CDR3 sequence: CASSRTEPYEQYF. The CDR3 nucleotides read TGTGCCAGCAGCCGGACGGAACCCTACGAGCAGTACTTC.

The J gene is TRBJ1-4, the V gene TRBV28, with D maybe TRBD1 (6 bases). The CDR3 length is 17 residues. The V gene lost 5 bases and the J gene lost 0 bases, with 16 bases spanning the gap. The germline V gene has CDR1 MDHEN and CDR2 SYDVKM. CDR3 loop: CASSIGQTTATNEKLFF. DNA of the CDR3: TGTGCCAGCAGTATCGGACAGACCACCGCAACTAATGAAAAACTGTTTTTT.

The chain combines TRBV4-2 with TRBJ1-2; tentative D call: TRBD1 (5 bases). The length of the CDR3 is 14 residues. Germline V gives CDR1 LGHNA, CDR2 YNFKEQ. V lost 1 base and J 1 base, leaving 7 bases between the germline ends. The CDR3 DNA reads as TGTGCCAGCAGCCAAGTAGACAGTAACTATGGCTACACCTTC. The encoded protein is CASSQVDSNYGYTF.